This record looks at one TCR beta chain sequence and its context. Its specificity is unknown. The source of the sample is a study of regulatory T cells in long-lasting Graves disease. Study observations and caveats: Analyses excluded thyroid tissue, covering peripheral blood alone.

Time point meaning: persistent/refractory GD, antithyroid drugs over 5 years with positive TRAb. PBMCs provided the RNA from which the TCR library was made. The authors drew patients from an endocrinology department in Xi'an, China. From each patient, about 8.5 milliliters of peripheral blood was drawn and collected into an EDTA anticoagulant tube. Arm-PCR of CDR3 regions and iRepertoire HTBI primers were the basis on which TCR beta libraries were built. Per the original data handling: Analysis of the samples identified 50 to 75 TRBV and 12 to 15 TRBJ segments. TCRdb processed the multiplex PCR reads anew with MiXCR; each CDR3 protein has one entry. The V and J calls here are based on TCRdb, not the publication. This sample yields roughly 450,000 distinct CDR3 sequences, of which about 25% are seen a single time; 26% belongs to the top ten. The source is a female donor with Graves disease. The sequenced sample was peripheral blood mononuclear cells (PBMCs), obtained when the disease was refractory, from a patient treated with antithyroid drugs.

The CDR3, as DNA: TGTGCCTGGAGCAAGGCAGATACGCAGTATTTT. This gives the protein CAWSKADTQYF. V gene TRBV30 combines with J gene TRBJ2-3; no reliable D call. V lost 3 bases, J lost 4 bases, and 5 bases lay in between. Germline CDR1 is GTSNPN and CDR2 is SVGIG (reference sequence). The CDR3 extends over 11 amino acids.